The 26 T cell receptor beta chains below come from one sample, sequenced in a study of blood T cell repertoires in COVID-19. Measured with immunoSEQ multiplex PCR; TCRdb has only the in-frame clones, and not every one. Of roughly 150,000 clones in the sample, 84% were seen once. Sequencing was performed on peripheral blood. These receptors all stem from a woman aged 45-65 years with acute or convalescent COVID-19.

The chain has TRBV7-2 and TRBJ1-2, with a possible D match to TRBD1 (6 bases). CDR3 length equals 14 residues. Germline V CDR1 and CDR2: SGHTA, FQGNSA. Trimming left V 2 bases short and J 2 bases short, with 9 bases between. The CDR3 region is CASSLSRGNYGYTF. The DNA for the CDR3 is TGTGCCAGCAGCTTATCCAGGGGCAACTATGGCTACACCTTC.

The chain links TRBV5-8 to TRBJ1-3, with unresolved D. V shed 4 bases and J shed 3 bases, with 11 bases lying between them. The CDR3 is 14 amino acids. Germline V lookup: CDR1 SGHTS, CDR2 YDEGEE. The CDR3: CASSLIELGNTIYF. The DNA of the CDR3 is TGTGCCAGCAGCCTTATAGAGCTTGGAAACACCATATATTTT.

The count of this clone is one. The J gene is TRBJ2-1, the V gene TRBV6-1, with D possibly being TRBD1 (5 bases). The V and J ends lost 2 bases and 8 bases respectively, with 16 bases between them. CDR3 size: 15 residues. In germline, CDR1 is MNHNS, CDR2 SASEGT. CDR3 sequence reads: CASSEQGLNLYEQFF. The CDR3 DNA sequence: TGTGCCAGCAGTGAACAGGGTCTCAACCTATATGAGCAGTTCTTC.

This clone was recorded only once. V is TRBV19 and J is TRBJ1-5; 9 positions agree with TRBD1. CDR1 and CDR2 (germline): LNHDA, SQIVND (reference sequence). The junction had 9 bases not matched to a gene; V was cut back by 6 bases and J by 3 bases. The length of the CDR3 is 16 residues. The CDR3 is CASSPLTGGPNQPQHF. In DNA form, the CDR3 reads TGTGCCAGTAGCCCTTTGACAGGGGGGCCCAATCAGCCCCAGCATTTT.

The chain joins TRBV12-5 to TRBJ1-2, with D perhaps TRBD1 (5 bases). Germline-derived CDR1 and CDR2 are LGHNT and FRNRAP. Trimming removed 4 bases at V and 7 bases at J, with 28 bases between. The CDR3 spans 18 residues. CDR3 in amino acids: CASGSLAFLGQGLGGYTF. For the CDR3, the DNA is TGTGCTAGTGGTTCACTTGCTTTTTTGGGGCAGGGTCTGGGTGGCTACACCTTC.

The chain recombines TRBV30 with TRBJ2-7; possible D gene TRBD1, 6 bases. Per germline, CDR1 GTSNPN and CDR2 SVGIG (reference sequence). The CDR3 is 14 residues long. Trimming took off 1 base at V and 0 bases at J, with 10 bases between the two ends. The CDR3 is CAWSAPGHSYEQYF. CDR3 nucleotides: TGTGCCTGGAGTGCGCCGGGACACTCCTACGAGCAGTACTTC. The complete variable domain, with remaining parts taken from reference TRBV30 and TRBJ2-7, reads SQTIHQWPATLVQPVGSPLSLECTVEGTSNPNLYWYRQAAGRGLQLLFYSVGIGQISSEVPQNLSASRPQDRQFILSSKKLLLSDSGFYLCAWSAPGHSYEQYFGPGTRLTVT.

The CDR3 reads CASSDLFSNQPQHF. CDR3 bases: TGCGCCAGCAGTGATCTATTTAGCAATCAGCCCCAGCATTTT. The rearrangement links TRBV10-2 to TRBJ1-5; D remains unclear. The CDR3 has 14 residues. The V end was cut by 3 bases, the J end by 0 bases, with 6 bases between. The germline V gene encodes CDR1 WSHSY and CDR2 SAAADI.

The V call is TRBV5-1, the J call TRBJ1-4; a weak D match, TRBD1 (6 bases). Trimming left V 2 bases short and J 5 bases short, with 10 bases between. There are 14 residues in the CDR3. The germline gives CDR1 SGHRS, CDR2 YFSETQ. The DNA for the CDR3 is TGCGCCAGCAGCTTTACAGGGTCCAATGAAAAACTGTTTTTT. Translation gives CASSFTGSNEKLFF.

The chain recombines TRBV25-1 with TRBJ2-3; D is perhaps TRBD2 (6 bases). Trimming shortened V by 8 bases and J by 0 bases, and 18 bases separated the two germline ends. The CDR3 is 16 amino acids. CDR1 and CDR2 (germline): MGHDK, SYGVNS. CDR3 sequence (DNA): TGTGCCAGCGCTGACGGAGGGCATTCAAGCACAGATACGCAGTATTTT. This codes for CASADGGHSSTDTQYF.

V is TRBV9 and J is TRBJ1-1; D is possibly TRBD1 (6 bases). The CDR3 is 14 amino acids. CDR1 is SGDLS, CDR2 YYNGEE, per germline. Deletions cut 4 bases from V and 4 bases from J, with 14 bases between. The CDR3 DNA reads TGTGCCAGCAGCATTAAGGACAGCCGCACTGAAGCTTTCTTT. Protein product: CASSIKDSRTEAFF.

This clone appeared a single time. V gene TRBV10-3 combines with J gene TRBJ1-4; D remains unclear. The germline V gene has CDR1 ENHRY and CDR2 SYGVKD. The CDR3 sequence is 14 residues long. Trimming took off 3 bases at V and 8 bases at J, with 13 bases between the two ends. The CDR3 coding sequence is TGTGCCATCAGTGATCCGAAAGGAGGGGAAAAACTGTTTTTT. Translated: CAISDPKGGEKLFF.

The CDR3 nucleotides read TGCGCCAGCAGTGTGGGGACTAGCGGGGCCGGGAATGAGCAGTTCTTC. Translated, it gives CASSVGTSGAGNEQFF. The chain combines TRBV10-1 with TRBJ2-1; 13 bases are a match to TRBD2. CDR3 length: 16 residues. In germline, CDR1 is WNHNN, CDR2 SYGVQD (reference sequence). With 4 bases clipped from V and 7 bases from J, the junction kept 7 bases outside the gene matches.

This clone was counted a few times. J is TRBJ1-4 and V is TRBV6-6; D is undetermined. The germline V and J ends were trimmed by 6 bases and 3 bases, with 2 bases remaining between them. CDR3 length: 11 residues. The germline CDR1 and CDR2 sequences are MNHNY and SVGAGI (reference sequence). CDR3 bases: TGTGCCAGCAGCTCTAATGAAAAACTGTTTTTT. Translation gives CASSSNEKLFF.

V gene TRBV7-2 combines with J gene TRBJ2-3, with 9 nucleotides matching TRBD2. Germline loops: CDR1 SGHTA, CDR2 FQGNSA. The ends lost 5 bases at V and 0 bases at J; junction bases unmatched: 6. This CDR3 comprises 16 residues. The CDR3 reads CASSRIAGASTDTQYF. In DNA form, the CDR3 reads TGTGCCAGCAGCAGGATAGCGGGGGCTAGCACAGATACGCAGTATTTT.

V usage is TRBV12-3 or TRBV12-4 and J usage is TRBJ1-1, with D perhaps TRBD1 (6 bases). Trimming shortened V by 2 bases and J by 9 bases, and 13 bases separated the two germline ends. The length of the CDR3 is 13 residues. The CDR3 bases are TGTGCCAGCAGTTTAAGCCATCAGGGGCAAGCTTTCTTT. Translation: CASSLSHQGQAFF.

This clone occurred once. The chain joins TRBV28 to TRBJ2-7; TRBD2 agrees at 7 bases. Germline CDR1 reads MDHEN; CDR2 reads SYDVKM. J was trimmed by 7 bases and V by 6 bases; bases with no gene match: 18. The CDR3 runs to 16 residues. DNA of the CDR3: TGTGCCAGCAGGTCCCCCGGGAGGCTCCCCAGGGTAGAGCAGTACTTC. Encoded protein: CASRSPGRLPRVEQYF.

The chain recombines TRBV19 with TRBJ1-5; TRBD1 might be the D (5 bases). The CDR3 is made up of 16 amino acids. V lost 5 bases and J lost 1, with 15 bases in between. In germline, CDR1 is LNHDA, CDR2 SQIVND (reference sequence). The CDR3 DNA is TGTGCCAGTAGTTCCGACAGCCCTGGGAGCAATCAGCCCCAGCATTTT. Translated, it gives CASSSDSPGSNQPQHF. The entire variable domain, with the rest obtained from reference TRBV19 and TRBJ1-5, is as follows: DGGITQSPKYLFRKEGQNVTLSCEQNLNHDAMYWYRQDPGQGLRLIYYSQIVNDFQKGDIAEGYSVSREKKESFPLTVTSAQKNPTAFYLCASSSDSPGSNQPQHFGDGTRLSIL.

The chain carries TRBV4-3 and TRBJ1-2, with D possibly TRBD1 on 5 matching bases. The V gene lost 1 base and the J gene lost 5 bases, with 5 bases spanning the gap. The CDR3 is 12 amino acids. Germline CDR1 LGHNA, CDR2 YSLEER. The CDR3 bases are TGCGCCAGCAGCCAAGGACAGTATGGCTACACCTTC. Protein: CASSQGQYGYTF.

The rearrangement uses TRBV6-5 and TRBJ2-3; D may be TRBD2 (6 bases). The germline V gene has CDR1 MNHEY and CDR2 SVGAGI. CDR3 size: 12 residues. V lost 10 bases, J lost 4 bases, and 12 bases lay in between. This CDR3 reads CATQTSSDTQYF. CDR3 in DNA: TGTGCCACCCAGACTAGTTCAGATACGCAGTATTTT.

The chain recombines TRBV4-3 with TRBJ2-3, with D unresolved. Per germline, CDR1 LGHNA and CDR2 YSLEER. The V end was cut by 0 bases, the J end by 0 bases, with 7 bases between. This CDR3 region has 15 residues. Here the CDR3 reads CASSQDRLSTDTQYF. Written as DNA, the CDR3 is TGCGCCAGCAGCCAAGACAGACTTAGCACAGATACGCAGTATTTT.

The chain couples TRBV7-8 to TRBJ2-1, with 13 nucleotides matching TRBD2. CDR1 and CDR2 (germline): SGHVS, FQNEAQ. J gave up 8 bases and V 4 bases, and 5 bases lay outside the gene matches. The CDR3 covers 15 residues. The CDR3 here is CASSWGTSGAYEQFF. The DNA of the CDR3 is TGTGCCAGCAGCTGGGGGACTAGCGGGGCATATGAGCAGTTCTTC.

This sequence joins TRBV5-6 and TRBJ1-5, with D tentatively TRBD1 (5 bases). Per the germline V gene, CDR1 is SGHDT and CDR2 is YYEEEE. CDR3 length: 15 amino acids. The germline V and J ends were trimmed by 0 bases and 2 bases, with 9 bases remaining between them. CDR3 sequence (DNA): TGTGCCAGCAGCTTGGACCAGACAGGCAATCAGCCCCAGCATTTT. Translated, it gives CASSLDQTGNQPQHF.

V is TRBV6-2 or TRBV6-3 and J is TRBJ2-5; 14 bases align to TRBD2. V shed 5 bases, J shed 7 bases, and the junction held 6 bases outside the gene matches. Germline values: CDR1 MNHEY, CDR2 SVGEGT. There are 15 residues in the CDR3. The DNA of the CDR3 is TGTGCCAGCAGTCAGACTAGCGGGAGGGTAGGGACCCAGTACTTC. It yields the protein CASSQTSGRVGTQYF.

This chain connects TRBV7-8 to TRBJ1-2; TRBD1 matches 8 bases. V was pared by 4 bases and J by 8 bases, with 12 bases of the junction left unmatched. Germline values: CDR1 SGHVS, CDR2 FQNEAQ. The CDR3 spans 15 residues. The CDR3 spells CASSSMGQATLGYTF. The CDR3, as DNA: TGTGCCAGCAGCTCTATGGGACAGGCGACCTTGGGCTACACCTTC.

V usage is TRBV10-1 and J usage is TRBJ2-7; D call uncertain. Looked up from germline, CDR1 is WNHNN and CDR2 is SYGVQD (reference sequence). The CDR3 length is 14 residues. The V end lost 7 bases, the J end lost 2 bases, and 15 bases lay between the germline ends. In DNA, the CDR3 is TGCGCCAGCAACGATAAGACATTACCCTACGAGCAGTACTTC. Translating it yields CASNDKTLPYEQYF.

The chain uses TRBV12-5 and TRBJ2-1; D perhaps matches TRBD1 (6 bases). This CDR3 is 14 amino acids long. Trimming cost V 5 bases and J 9 bases, with 17 bases left between them. Germline V CDR1 and CDR2: LGHNT, FRNRAP. CDR3 sequence (DNA): TGTGCTAGTGGTGAACCACAGGGATCGAGTGAGCAGTTCTTC. It specifies CASGEPQGSSEQFF.